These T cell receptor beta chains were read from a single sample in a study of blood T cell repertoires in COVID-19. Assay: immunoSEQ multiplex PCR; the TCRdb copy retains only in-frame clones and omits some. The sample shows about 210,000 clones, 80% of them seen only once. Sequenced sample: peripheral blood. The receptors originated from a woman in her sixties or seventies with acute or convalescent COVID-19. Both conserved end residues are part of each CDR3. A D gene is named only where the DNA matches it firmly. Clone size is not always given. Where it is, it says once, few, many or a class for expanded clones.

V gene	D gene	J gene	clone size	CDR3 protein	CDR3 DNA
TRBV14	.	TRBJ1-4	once	CASSRGKEKLFF	TGTGCCAGCAGCCGCGGGAAAGAAAAACTGTTTTTT
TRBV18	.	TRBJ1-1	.	CASSRNGDTWHGAFF	TGTGCCAGCTCTCGAAACGGGGACACCTGGCACGGAGCTTTCTTT
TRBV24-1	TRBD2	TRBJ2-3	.	CATSEIAGGRGDTQYF	TGTGCCACCAGTGAAATAGCGGGGGGCCGGGGAGATACGCAGTATTTT
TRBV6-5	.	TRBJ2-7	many	CASRTGSSYEQYF	TGTGCCAGCCGGACTGGGAGCTCCTACGAGCAGTACTTC
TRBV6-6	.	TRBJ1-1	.	CASSSDRNTEAFF	TGTGCCAGCAGCTCCGACAGGAACACTGAAGCTTTCTTT
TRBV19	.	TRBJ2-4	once	CASSINRGELAKNIQYF	TGTGCCAGTAGTATAAATCGGGGAGAGCTAGCCAAAAACATTCAGTACTTC
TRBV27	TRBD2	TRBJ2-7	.	CAAGGGATYEQYF	TGTGCCGCGGGGGGGGGCGCTACCTACGAGCAGTACTTC
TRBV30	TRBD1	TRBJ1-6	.	CASRDSYNSPLHF	TGTGCCTCGAGGGACAGTTATAATTCACCCCTCCACTTT
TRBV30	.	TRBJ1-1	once	CAWTLRLQAFF	TGTGCCTGGACTTTACGTCTACAAGCTTTCTTT
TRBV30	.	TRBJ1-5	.	CAWSLGADSNQPQHF	TGTGCCTGGAGCCTTGGGGCAGATAGCAATCAGCCCCAGCATTTT
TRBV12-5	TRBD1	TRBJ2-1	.	CASGGGTGAHNEQFF	TGTGCTAGTGGGGGAGGGACAGGGGCCCACAATGAGCAGTTCTTC
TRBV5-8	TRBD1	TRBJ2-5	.	CASSPGTGVQETQYF	TGTGCCAGCAGCCCCGGGACAGGGGTCCAAGAGACCCAGTACTTC
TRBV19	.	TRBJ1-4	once	CASTGSGAGDEKLFF	TGTGCCAGTACTGGGTCAGGGGCCGGGGATGAAAAACTGTTTTTT
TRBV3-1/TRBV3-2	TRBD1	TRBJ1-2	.	CASSQRYRGHGYTF	TGTGCCAGCAGCCAACGATACAGGGGGCATGGCTACACCTTC
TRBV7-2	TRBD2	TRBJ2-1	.	CASSLGGRLAGGLRKEFF	TGTGCCAGCAGCTTAGGGGGCAGACTAGCGGGGGGCCTGAGGAAGGAGTTCTTC
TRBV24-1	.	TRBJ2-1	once	CATSRGNYNEQFF	TGTGCCACCAGCCGGGGAAACTACAATGAGCAGTTCTTC
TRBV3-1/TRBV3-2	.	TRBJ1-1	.	CASRRGVYTEAFF	TGTGCCAGTCGCAGGGGAGTATACACTGAAGCTTTCTTT
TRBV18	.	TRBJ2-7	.	CASSPPSRAEQYF	TGTGCCAGCTCACCACCGAGCAGGGCCGAGCAGTACTTC
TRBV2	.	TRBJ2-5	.	CASSELGEETQYF	TGTGCCAGCAGTGAACTCGGGGAAGAGACCCAGTACTTC
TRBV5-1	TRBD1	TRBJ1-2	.	CASSEGQGPYGYTF	TGCGCCAGCAGCGAGGGACAGGGTCCCTATGGCTACACCTTC
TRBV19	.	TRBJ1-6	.	CASSDSRGLANSPLHF	TGTGCCAGTTCCGATAGCCGGGGACTGGCTAATTCACCCCTCCACTTT
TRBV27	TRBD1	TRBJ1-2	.	CASSPAGTGSEGYTF	TGTGCCAGCAGTCCCGCCGGGACAGGGTCGGAAGGCTACACCTTC